A single sample is the source of the 10 T cell receptor beta chains below, sequenced in a study of T-cell memory formation after mild COVID-19. Each CDR3 protein gets one entry after TCRdb re-called the 5' RACE reads with MiXCR. The sample lists about 320,000 distinct CDR3 sequences; about 13% were seen once. Specimen: PBMCs or a T cell subset sorted from them (not recorded which). These receptors originate from a young man who had mild COVID-19 (a few samples of this study predate the infection). Cell type and time point are not known.

This rearrangement joins TRBV7-9 to TRBJ1-1, with 11 bases aligning to TRBD1. The CDR3 length is 16 residues. V shed 5 bases, J shed 6 bases, and the junction held 11 bases outside the gene matches. Germline lookup yields CDR1 SEHNR and CDR2 FQNEAQ (reference sequence). In DNA, the CDR3 is TGTGCCAGCAGCACCCGGGACAGGGGGGGGGAGTCTGAAGCTTTCTTT. Protein product: CASSTRDRGGESEAFF. Supplemented by reference TRBV7-9 and TRBJ1-1, the full variable domain reads DTGVSQNPRHKITKRGQNVTFRCDPISEHNRLYWYRQTLGQGPEFLTYFQNEAQLEKSRLLSDRFSAERPKGSFSTLEIQRTEQGDSAMYLCASSTRDRGGESEAFFGQGTRLTVV.

This clonotype was counted only a few times. The chain combines TRBV30 with TRBJ1-6, with D possibly matching TRBD1 (6 bases). This CDR3 is 17 amino acids long. Per germline, CDR1 GTSNPN and CDR2 SVGIG (reference sequence). V lost 7 bases to trimming and J lost 5 bases, with 24 bases between them. The CDR3 DNA follows: TGTGCCTCCGTTGGATTAACAGGGTATAGGAATAATTCACCCCTCCACTTT. Translated: CASVGLTGYRNNSPLHF. Variable domain in full (rest from reference TRBV30 and TRBJ1-6): SQTIHQWPATLVQPVGSPLSLECTVEGTSNPNLYWYRQAAGRGLQLLFYSVGIGQISSEVPQNLSASRPQDRQFILSSKKLLLSDSGFYLCASVGLTGYRNNSPLHFGNGTRLTVT.

This sequence joins TRBV29-1 and TRBJ1-1, with TRBD1 matching over 9 bases. The CDR3 totals 14 residues. Germline CDR1 SQVTM, CDR2 ANQGSEA. The V gene end was trimmed by 7 bases and the J gene end by 1 base; junction bases not matched to a gene: 7. CDR3 residues: CSAPPGQGNTEAFF. CDR3 nucleotides: TGCAGCGCACCCCCGGGACAGGGGAACACTGAAGCTTTCTTT. Supplemented by reference TRBV29-1 and TRBJ1-1, the full variable domain reads SAVISQKPSRDICQRGTSLTIQCQVDSQVTMMFWYRQQPGQSLTLIATANQGSEATYESGFVIDKFPISRPNLTFSTLTVSNMSPEDSSIYLCSAPPGQGNTEAFFGQGTRLTVV.

A few counts support this clonotype. The chain carries TRBV7-2 and TRBJ2-3; D remains unclear. Germline assignment: CDR1 SGHTA and CDR2 FQGNSA. Trimming pared 2 bases from V and 1 base from J, leaving 13 bases between. The CDR3 loop spans 16 amino acids. CDR3 residues: CASSLRTPGGTDTQYF. CDR3 DNA: TGTGCCAGCAGCTTAAGAACCCCTGGGGGCACAGATACGCAGTATTTT.

This clonotype was picked up a small number of times. The V and J genes are TRBV19 and TRBJ2-3; D gene ambiguous. The CDR3 runs 15 residues. Trimming shortened V by 7 bases and J by 1 base, and 15 bases separated the two germline ends. Germline V gives CDR1 LNHDA, CDR2 SQIVND (reference sequence). The DNA of the CDR3 is TGTGCCAGTAATGGCCAGCTATTTGGCACAGATACGCAGTATTTT. It specifies CASNGQLFGTDTQYF.

This clonotype was seen at least ten times. The chain uses TRBV27 and TRBJ2-7; D gene uncertain. CDR1 and CDR2 (germline): MNHEY, SMNVEV (reference sequence). The CDR3 consists of 14 residues. Trimming shortened V by 0 bases and J by 3 bases, and 9 bases separated the two germline ends. CDR3 sequence (DNA): TGTGCCAGCAGTTTATCAGGAAACCTCTACGAGCAGTACTTC. Protein sequence: CASSLSGNLYEQYF.

The chain links TRBV12-3 or TRBV12-4 to TRBJ1-2; D ambiguous. The V end was cut by 7 bases, the J end by 7 bases, with 19 bases between. The CDR3 is made up of 14 amino acids. CDR3 sequence: CASNLLGSVAGYTF. In nucleotides, the CDR3 is TGTGCCAGCAACCTACTCGGATCAGTAGCTGGCTACACCTTC.

The rearrangement joins TRBV4-1 to TRBJ1-5; unclear D gene. The CDR3 covers 12 residues. The V gene's germline CDR1 is MGHRA and CDR2 YSYEKL. Trimming took off 1 base at V and 8 bases at J, with 6 bases between the two ends. The CDR3 DNA reads as TGCGCCAGCAGCCAAGTGGACGAGCCCCAGCATTTT. This translates into CASSQVDEPQHF.

The chain combines TRBV20-1 with TRBJ2-3, with D uncertain. Germline CDR1 and CDR2: DFQATT and SNEGSKA (reference sequence). The CDR3 covers 11 residues. This CDR3 reads CSFSGTDTQYF. The CDR3 coding sequence is TGCAGCTTTTCGGGCACAGATACGCAGTATTTT.

This clonotype has ten or more counts. The chain recombines TRBV2 with TRBJ2-1; 8 bases are shared with TRBD1. The J segment lost 7 bases and the V segment lost 9 bases, leaving 2 bases of the junction unmatched. The CDR3 covers 11 residues. The germline V gene has CDR1 SNHLY and CDR2 FYNNEI. CDR3 DNA: TGTGCCAGGAGACAGGGGAATGAGCAGTTCTTC. Amino acids: CARRQGNEQFF.